Given below is one T cell receptor (beta chain) in context. Its matching antigen is unknown. The data originate from a study of T cell responses to AZD1222 COVID-19 vaccine. TCRdb's copy holds only in-frame clones and misses some; the assay was immunoSEQ multiplex PCR. The sample records around 150,000 clones, 94% being singletons. Study-wide points: Donor demographics were predominantly white British with a female majority; clonal diversity may be underestimated.

The V gene lost 6 bases and the J gene lost 9 bases, with 27 bases spanning the gap. CDR3 length equals 18 residues. The TCR originated in an adult in good health. This rearrangement joins TRBV23-1 to TRBJ1-6; D is ambiguous. TRBV23-1 is filed as an ORF, its function uncertain. The sequencing used peripheral blood, collected on day 0 of AZD1222 vaccination. This CDR3 reads CASRDRETTVTCGSPLHF. The CDR3 DNA reads TGCGCCAGCAGAGATCGCGAGACGACGGTAACATGCGGTTCACCCCTCCACTTT.